This TCR beta chain emerged from a study of cytomegalovirus exposure and HLA in healthy donors. Study-wide context: The 120 or so validation repertoires were produced on the same platform as the approximately 670 repertoires of the first cohort. This was reported in a later analysis.

Here immunoSEQ multiplex PCR was the method, and the copy in TCRdb shows in-frame clones only, minus some. The sample yields 100,000 to 120,000 clones, roughly 90% seen once. Source material: PBMCs. This TCR derives from a woman under 40 in good health and CMV-seropositive.

The CDR3 sequence: CASSSSWASGGTSSYEQYF. CDR3 sequence (DNA): TGCGCCAGCAGCTCGAGCTGGGCTAGCGGGGGGACGAGCTCCTACGAGCAGTACTTC. The V call is TRBV5-1, the J call TRBJ2-7; 11 nucleotides align to TRBD2. This CDR3 region has 19 residues. With 3 bases clipped from V and 0 bases from J, the junction kept 14 bases outside the gene matches. Germline CDR1 reads SGHRS; CDR2 reads YFSETQ.